The 10 T cell receptor beta chains presented below share a single source sample, sequenced in a study of radiation and T cells in renal cell carcinoma. Some clones are missing from TCRdb's copy, which holds only in-frame ones; the method was immunoSEQ multiplex PCR. This table holds 90,000 to 100,000 clones, 65% to 90% found once. Time point: blood 4 weeks post-SBRT, at nephrectomy. Treatment meaning: 15 Gy SBRT to primary tumor, nephrectomy 4 weeks later. The sequencing here drew on blood, taken from a patient whose treatment included radiotherapy and nephrectomy. Receptors were obtained from a man in his fifties or sixties with renal cell carcinoma.

The chain recombines TRBV28 with TRBJ1-4; 9 bases fit TRBD1. Germline CDR1 and CDR2: MDHEN and SYDVKM. V shed 6 bases, J shed 3 bases, and the junction held 8 bases outside the gene matches. The CDR3 length is 16 residues. The CDR3 loop reads CASSLRQGGSNEKLFF. DNA of the CDR3: TGTGCCAGCAGCCTTAGACAGGGGGGGTCTAATGAAAAACTGTTTTTT.

The chain carries TRBV27 and TRBJ2-5, with TRBD2 as a possible D gene (6 bases). Between the trimmed V and J ends, which lost 3 bases and 5 bases, there was a span of 13 bases. The CDR3 contains 14 residues. Germline values: CDR1 MNHEY, CDR2 SMNVEV (reference sequence). The DNA for the CDR3 is TGTGCCAGCAGTTTGGCGGGGATGAGGGAGACCCAGTACTTC. Its translation is CASSLAGMRETQYF.

The chain is built from TRBV4-3 and TRBJ2-3, with 10 bases fitting TRBD2. Trimming removed 2 bases from V and 3 bases from J; junction bases left unmatched: 5. Per germline, CDR1 LGHNA and CDR2 YSLEER. This CDR3 has 16 residues. The CDR3 sequence: CASSQSSGRFTDTQYF. CDR3 sequence (DNA): TGCGCCAGCAGCCAATCTAGCGGGAGATTTACAGATACGCAGTATTTT.

V gene TRBV7-9 combines with J gene TRBJ2-1, with a weak D call TRBD2 (6 bases). The CDR3 is made up of 16 amino acids. The germline V gene has CDR1 SEHNR and CDR2 FQNEAQ (reference sequence). The V and J ends lost 4 bases and 0 bases respectively, with 13 bases between them. CDR3 in amino acids: CASSSTLGSSYNEQFF. In DNA, the CDR3 is TGTGCCAGCAGCTCCACCCTCGGGAGCTCCTACAATGAGCAGTTCTTC.

The chain couples TRBV28 to TRBJ1-1, with 11 bases aligning to TRBD1. This CDR3 has 14 residues. Germline CDR1 MDHEN, CDR2 SYDVKM. Trimming cost V 5 bases and J 5 bases; bases outside gene matches: 4. This CDR3 is CASSRGQGATEAFF. CDR3 coding DNA: TGTGCCAGCAGTCGTGGACAGGGGGCGACTGAAGCTTTCTTT.

The rearrangement joins TRBV6-6 to TRBJ2-4; 7 positions match TRBD1. Losses at the gene ends were 8 bases for V and 5 bases for J; bases not matched to a gene: 6. Germline V lookup: CDR1 MNHNY, CDR2 SVGAGI (reference sequence). The CDR3 contains 13 residues. The CDR3 loop reads CASCRGQQNIQYF. The CDR3 nucleotides read TGTGCCAGCTGTAGGGGACAGCAAAACATTCAGTACTTC.

The chain couples TRBV9 to TRBJ2-7; a weak D match, TRBD2 (5 bases). From germline, CDR1 is SGDLS and CDR2 YYNGEE. Trimming shortened V by 4 bases and J by 2 bases, and 19 bases separated the two germline ends. This CDR3 contains 16 residues. The DNA for the CDR3 is TGTGCCAGCAGCCCACGACTCAGCGGCTCGACCTACGAGCAGTACTTC. Translation: CASSPRLSGSTYEQYF.

V is TRBV6-6 and J is TRBJ2-7; possible D gene TRBD2, 5 bases. The CDR3 has 13 residues. Trimming took off 2 bases at V and 2 bases at J, with 7 bases between the two ends. The V gene's germline CDR1 is MNHNY and CDR2 SVGAGI (reference sequence). The CDR3 sequence is CASSYVGAYEQYF. The CDR3, as DNA: TGTGCCAGCAGTTACGTGGGAGCCTACGAGCAGTACTTC.

This clone was detected only once. The rearrangement joins TRBV7-2 to TRBJ1-5; D remains unclear. In germline, CDR1 is SGHTA, CDR2 FQGNSA. CDR3 length equals 15 residues. Deletions cut 1 base from V and 6 bases from J, with 13 bases between. The CDR3 coding sequence is TGTGCCAGCAGCTTAGATGGTTTCGGAGGTCAGCCCCAGCATTTT. Its translation is CASSLDGFGGQPQHF.

CDR3 nucleotide sequence: TGTGCGACTAGGACAGGGGGGAAGCAGTTCTTC. Translated, it gives CATRTGGKQFF. The J gene is TRBJ2-1, the V gene TRBV19, with TRBD1 matching 10 bases. Germline-derived CDR1 and CDR2 are LNHDA and SQIVND (reference sequence). The CDR3 runs to 11 residues.